Each of the 12 T cell receptor beta chains below was sequenced from the same sample in a study of T cells in Graves' hyperthyroidism and ophthalmopathy. Template material for amplifying TCR beta CDR3 regions consisted of RNA transcripts. The HTBI primer set drove a first-round RT-PCR of the TCR CDR3. Using its own MiXCR run on the multiplex PCR reads, TCRdb lists one record per CDR3 protein. Counted here are over 450,000 distinct CDR3 sequences, 13% to 15% occurring once; the ten biggest clones make up about a sixth. Source material: blood. The receptor source for this set is a woman between 18 and 30 years old with Graves' hyperthyroidism.

The chain links TRBV29-1 to TRBJ2-3; D ambiguous. This CDR3 contains 14 residues. The germline V gene encodes CDR1 SQVTM and CDR2 ANQGSEA. The V gene lost 8 bases and the J gene lost 1 base, with 16 bases spanning the gap. The CDR3 here is CSLNGQERTDTQYF. The CDR3 DNA follows: TGCAGCCTCAATGGGCAGGAGCGCACAGATACGCAGTATTTT.

This clonotype was picked up many times. The chain has TRBV5-1 and TRBJ2-1; D may match TRBD1 or TRBD2 (6 bases each). The V gene lost 0 bases and the J gene lost 7 bases, with 14 bases spanning the gap. The CDR3 runs to 15 residues. The germline V gene has CDR1 SGHRS and CDR2 YFSETQ. This CDR3 is CASSLVFGGGNEQFF. CDR3 in DNA: TGCGCCAGCAGCTTGGTGTTCGGGGGCGGGAATGAGCAGTTCTTC. Filled out from reference TRBV5-1 and TRBJ2-1, the complete variable domain reads KAGVTQTPRYLIKTRGQQVTLSCSPISGHRSVSWYQQTPGQGLQFLFEYFSETQRNKGNFPGRFSGRQFSNSRSEMNVSTLELGDSALYLCASSLVFGGGNEQFFGPGTRLTVL.

The rearrangement joins TRBV4-1 to TRBJ1-5, with a possible D match to TRBD1 (5 bases). CDR1 is MGHRA and CDR2 is YSYEKL in the germline V gene. V was cut by 0 bases and J by 5 bases, with 17 bases left in between. The CDR3 runs 17 residues. The CDR3 region is CASSQDQGSSHDQPQHF. In nucleotides, the CDR3 is TGCGCCAGCAGCCAAGATCAGGGAAGTTCCCATGATCAGCCCCAGCATTTT.

This clonotype was picked up a small number of times. The rearrangement uses TRBV6-1 and TRBJ1-3; D ambiguous. The CDR3 runs 16 residues. CDR1 MNHNS and CDR2 SASEGT come from the germline V gene. V lost 6 bases and J 2 bases, leaving 17 bases between the germline ends. As DNA, the CDR3 is TGTGCCAGCAGCCGCCGACATCCTACAGCTGGAAACACCATATATTTT. Its translation: CASSRRHPTAGNTIYF.

Ten or more counts support this clonotype. V gene TRBV29-1 combines with J gene TRBJ2-1; possibly TRBD1 for D (5 bases). CDR1 and CDR2 (germline): SQVTM, ANQGSEA. This CDR3 comprises 14 residues. V was pared by 7 bases and J by 5 bases, with 18 bases between. The chain's CDR3 is CSAQQGSLNNEQFF. CDR3 sequence (DNA): TGCAGCGCCCAGCAGGGATCCCTGAACAATGAGCAGTTCTTC.

The chain links TRBV5-1 to TRBJ2-5; 13 bases fit TRBD2. Germline-derived CDR1 and CDR2 are SGHRS and YFSETQ. Germline trimming cut 4 bases from V and 2 bases from J; bases unmatched to any gene: 8. The CDR3 length is 17 residues. CDR3 loop: CASSPTGTSGNQETQYF. In DNA form, the CDR3 reads TGCGCCAGCAGCCCGACCGGGACTAGCGGGAATCAAGAGACCCAGTACTTC. Supplemented by reference TRBV5-1 and TRBJ2-5, the full variable domain reads KAGVTQTPRYLIKTRGQQVTLSCSPISGHRSVSWYQQTPGQGLQFLFEYFSETQRNKGNFPGRFSGRQFSNSRSEMNVSTLELGDSALYLCASSPTGTSGNQETQYFGPGTRLLVL.

This clonotype was seen at least ten times. V and J are TRBV7-8 and TRBJ1-1, with no clear D. Germline assignment: CDR1 SGHVS and CDR2 FQNEAQ. Trimming removed 2 bases from V and 3 bases from J, with 7 bases in between. The length of the CDR3 is 13 residues. The CDR3 nucleotides read TGTGCCAGCAGCTTAAAGAGCTACACTGAAGCTTTCTTT. Its translation is CASSLKSYTEAFF.

On this clonotype itself: This clone may be a read error of a much larger clone one base away. The CDR3 ends on some other residue instead of the conserved phenylalanine or tryptophan, so this is likely a read error. The genes are TRBV25-1 and TRBJ2-5; no clear D. This CDR3 spans 12 amino acids. CDR1 and CDR2 from the germline V gene are MGHDK and SYGVNS. Deletions cut 0 bases from V and 5 bases from J, with 4 bases between. CDR3: CASSEYGETQYV. The CDR3 DNA sequence: TGTGCCAGCAGTGAATATGGGGAGACCCAGTACGTC.

This clonotype came up many times. The rearrangement uses TRBV19 and TRBJ2-3; no clear D gene. Germline V gene sequence: CDR1 LNHDA, CDR2 SQIVND (reference sequence). This CDR3 has 14 residues. The germline V and J ends were trimmed by 8 bases and 4 bases, with 16 bases remaining between them. CDR3 protein: CASSWAGGADTQYF. The CDR3, as DNA: TGTGCCAGTTCCTGGGCAGGTGGGGCAGATACGCAGTATTTT.

The table lists this clonotype with a count of one. With a much larger clone just one base away, this may be a read error. V usage is TRBV27 and J usage is TRBJ1-1; tentatively, D is TRBD1 (6 bases). Per the germline V gene, CDR1 is MNHEY and CDR2 is SMNVEV (reference sequence). Between the trimmed V and J ends, which lost 8 bases and 4 bases, there was a span of 17 bases. The CDR3 has 14 residues. CDR3 in DNA: TGTGCCAGCGGCCGCGGAGGGGGGGTCACTGAAGCTTTCTTT. Its translation is CASGRGGGVTEAFF.

This clonotype occurred many times. The CDR3 nucleotides read TGTGCCAGCAGCCAAAAAACAGGAGAGACCGGGGAGCTGTTTTTT. Its protein is CASSQKTGETGELFF. V gene TRBV9 combines with J gene TRBJ2-2; TRBD1 might be the D (5 bases). Germline V gene sequence: CDR1 SGDLS, CDR2 YYNGEE. The CDR3 is made up of 15 amino acids. V shed 4 bases and J shed 5 bases, with 15 bases lying between them. The full variable domain, its missing parts supplied by reference TRBV9 and TRBJ2-2, is DSGVTQTPKHLITATGQRVTLRCSPRSGDLSVYWYQQSLDQGLQFLIQYYNGEERAKGNILERFSAQQFPDLHSELNLSSLELGDSALYFCASSQKTGETGELFFGEGSRLTVL.

This clonotype was recorded a few times. The chain couples TRBV29-1 to TRBJ2-2; 8 bases fit TRBD1. This CDR3 contains 17 residues. Germline CDR1 reads SQVTM; CDR2 reads ANQGSEA. The J segment lost 0 bases and the V segment lost 2 bases, leaving 8 bases of the junction unmatched. The CDR3: CSVEKIDRGSNTGELFF. The DNA for the CDR3 is TGCAGCGTTGAAAAAATTGACAGGGGCTCGAACACCGGGGAGCTGTTTTTT.